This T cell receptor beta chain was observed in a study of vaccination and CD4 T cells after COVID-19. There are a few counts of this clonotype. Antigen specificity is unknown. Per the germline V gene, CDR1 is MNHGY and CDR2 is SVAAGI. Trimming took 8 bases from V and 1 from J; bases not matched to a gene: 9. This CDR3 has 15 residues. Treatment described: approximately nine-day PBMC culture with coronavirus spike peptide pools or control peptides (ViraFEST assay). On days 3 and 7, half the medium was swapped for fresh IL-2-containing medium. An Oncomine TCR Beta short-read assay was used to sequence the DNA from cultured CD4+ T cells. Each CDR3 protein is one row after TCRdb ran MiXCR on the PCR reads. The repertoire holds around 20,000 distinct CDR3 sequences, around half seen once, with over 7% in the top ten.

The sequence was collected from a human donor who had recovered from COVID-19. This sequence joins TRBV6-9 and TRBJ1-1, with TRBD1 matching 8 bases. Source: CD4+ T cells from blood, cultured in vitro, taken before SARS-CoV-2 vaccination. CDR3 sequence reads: CASGAGGVENTEAFF. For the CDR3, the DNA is TGTGCCAGCGGGGCAGGGGGCGTTGAGAACACTGAAGCTTTCTTT.